This T cell receptor beta chain derives from a study of OX40 agonist ivuxolimab in advanced cancers. Study-wide background: Intravenous ivuxolimab was administered to patients every 2 weeks at 0.01 to 10 mg/kg. Patients treated during dose escalation were battling hepatocellular carcinoma, melanoma, renal cell or head and neck cancer. Study conclusions and caveats: Low normalized T-cell clonal expansion was additionally recorded for some nonresponders.

Regarding this clone: What it binds is not known.

This CDR3 has 15 residues. Trimming removed 1 base from V and 9 bases from J; junction bases left unmatched: 8. Germline V CDR1 and CDR2: SGHDN, FVKESK. The assay was immunoSEQ multiplex PCR, and TCRdb's table has in-frame clones only and misses some. The sample has about 85,000 clones, roughly 87% seen once. The V and J genes are TRBV14 and TRBJ2-1, with 8 positions matching TRBD2. This clonotype originated in an adult with an advanced solid tumor such as melanoma, head and neck, liver or kidney cancer. Material: CD4+ or CD8+ T cells sorted from blood, obtained in a trial of the OX40 agonist ivuxolimab. The chain's CDR3 is CASSQVSLAGSEQFF. The CDR3 DNA sequence: TGTGCCAGCAGCCAAGTTTCGCTAGCGGGTAGTGAGCAGTTCTTC.